The T cell receptor (beta chain) under discussion was sequenced for a study of blood T cells in healthy people across ages. Next came a second PCR, run for about 6 to 11 cycles, which used a sample-barcoded 5' primer along with a J-beta primer mix. Each cDNA molecule carried a tag from a template-switch adaptor that contained 12 random nucleotides. TCRdb recomputed calls from the 5' RACE reads with MiXCR, one row per CDR3 protein. This table holds about 1.4 million distinct CDR3 sequences, around 55% found once. The CDR3 consists of 15 residues. CDR1 is SGHKS and CDR2 is YYEKEE in the germline V gene (reference sequence). This clonotype was counted a single time. Mismatch with germline at one junction end may stem from a read error.

The source of this sequence is a man aged 18 to 29 in good health. V is TRBV5-5 and J is TRBJ1-2, with 8 bases lining up with TRBD1. The material sequenced was blood. Here the CDR3 reads CVSSLAGGEYYGYTF. CDR3 nucleotide sequence: TGTGTCAGCAGCTTGGCAGGGGGCGAGTACTATGGCTACACCTTC. Full variable domain (rest looked up from reference TRBV5-5 and TRBJ1-2): DAGVTQSPTHLIKTRGQQVTLRCSPISGHKSVSWYQQVLGQGPQFIFQYYEKEERGRGNFPDRFSARQFPNYSSELNVNALLLGDSALYLCVSSLAGGEYYGYTFGSGTRLTVV.